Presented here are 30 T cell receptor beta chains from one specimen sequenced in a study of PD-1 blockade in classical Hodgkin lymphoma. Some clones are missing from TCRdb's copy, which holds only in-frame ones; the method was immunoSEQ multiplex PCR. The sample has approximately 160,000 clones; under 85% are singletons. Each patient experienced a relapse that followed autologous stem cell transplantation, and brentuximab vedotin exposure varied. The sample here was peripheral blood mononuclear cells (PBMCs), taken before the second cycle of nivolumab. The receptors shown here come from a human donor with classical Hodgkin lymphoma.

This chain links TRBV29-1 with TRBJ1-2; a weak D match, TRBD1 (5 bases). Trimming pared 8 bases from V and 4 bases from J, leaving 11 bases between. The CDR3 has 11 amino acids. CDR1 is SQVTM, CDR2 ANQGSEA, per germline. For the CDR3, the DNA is TGCAGCCTAGGGGCTTCCTATGGCTACACCTTC. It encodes CSLGASYGYTF.

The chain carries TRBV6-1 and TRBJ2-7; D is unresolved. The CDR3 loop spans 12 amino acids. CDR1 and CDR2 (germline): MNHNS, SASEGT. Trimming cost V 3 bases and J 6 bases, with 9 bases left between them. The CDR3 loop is CASSDALIEQYF. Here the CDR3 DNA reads TGTGCCAGCAGTGACGCCTTAATCGAGCAGTACTTC.

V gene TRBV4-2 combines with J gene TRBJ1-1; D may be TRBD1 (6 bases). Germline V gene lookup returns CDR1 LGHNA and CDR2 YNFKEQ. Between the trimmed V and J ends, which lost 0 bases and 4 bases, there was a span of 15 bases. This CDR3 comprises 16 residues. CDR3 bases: TGTGCCAGCAGCCAAGATTTCGGGGGGGCAAGCACTGAAGCTTTCTTT. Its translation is CASSQDFGGASTEAFF.

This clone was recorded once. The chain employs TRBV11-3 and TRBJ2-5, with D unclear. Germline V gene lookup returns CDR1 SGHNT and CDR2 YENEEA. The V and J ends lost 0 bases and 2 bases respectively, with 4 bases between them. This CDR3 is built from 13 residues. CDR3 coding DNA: TGTGCCAGCAGCTTAGACAGTCAAGAGACCCAGTACTTC. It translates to CASSLDSQETQYF. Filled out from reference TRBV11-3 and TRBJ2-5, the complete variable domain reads EAGVVQSPRYKIIEKKQPVAFWCNPISGHNTLYWYLQNLGQGPELLIRYENEEAVDDSQLPKDRFSAERLKGVDSTLKIQPAELGDSAVYLCASSLDSQETQYFGPGTRLLVL.

The CDR3 DNA reads TGTGCCAGCTCACCATCGAACAGGGGGCTGGACAATGAGCAGTTCTTC. It codes for CASSPSNRGLDNEQFF. This rearrangement joins TRBV18 to TRBJ2-1; 9 nucleotides agree with TRBD1. The germline CDR1 and CDR2 sequences are KGHSH and LQKENI. The CDR3 has 16 amino acids. The trim removed 2 bases at V and 5 bases at J, leaving 7 bases unmatched.

The CDR3: CASSFGTGVYGYTF. CDR3 nucleotide sequence: TGCGCCAGCAGCTTCGGGACAGGGGTCTATGGCTACACCTTC. This sequence joins TRBV5-1 and TRBJ1-2, with 10 bases matching TRBD1. The CDR3 consists of 14 residues. J lost 4 bases, V lost 2 bases, and 2 bases had no gene match. Germline lookup yields CDR1 SGHRS and CDR2 YFSETQ.

The CDR3 bases are TGTGCCAGCAGCTTAGCCCGGAGCTCCTACGAGCAGTACTTC. Translated: CASSLARSSYEQYF. The V and J genes are TRBV7-8 and TRBJ2-7; the D is unclear. The CDR3 contains 14 residues. The V gene lost 0 bases and the J gene lost 0 bases, with 6 bases spanning the gap. The germline V gene has CDR1 SGHVS and CDR2 FQNEAQ.

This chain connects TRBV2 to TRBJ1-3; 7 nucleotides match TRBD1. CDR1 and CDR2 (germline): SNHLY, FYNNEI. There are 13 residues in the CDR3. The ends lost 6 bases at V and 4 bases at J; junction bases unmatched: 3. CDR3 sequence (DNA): TGTGCCAGCAGCTGGGACAGCGGAAACACCATATATTTT. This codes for CASSWDSGNTIYF.

The CDR3 loop reads CASSLDRGETQYF. The CDR3 DNA follows: TGTGCCAGTAGTCTCGACAGGGGGGAGACCCAGTACTTC. The V and J genes are TRBV19 and TRBJ2-5, with TRBD1 matching over 9 bases. The CDR3 runs to 13 residues. Germline V gene data show CDR1 as LNHDA and CDR2 as SQIVND (reference sequence). The V gene end was trimmed by 5 bases and the J gene end by 5 bases; junction bases not matched to a gene: 3.

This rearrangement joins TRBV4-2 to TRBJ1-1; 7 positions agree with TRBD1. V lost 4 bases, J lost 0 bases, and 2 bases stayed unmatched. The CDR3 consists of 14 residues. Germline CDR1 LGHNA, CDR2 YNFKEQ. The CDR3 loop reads CASSRDSMNTEAFF. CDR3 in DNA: TGTGCCAGCAGCCGGGACAGCATGAACACTGAAGCTTTCTTT.

CDR3 sequence: CASRTRFRLAGGYTGELFF. The CDR3 nucleotides are TGTGCCAGCAGAACCCGATTCCGACTAGCGGGGGGATACACCGGGGAGCTGTTTTTT. The chain joins TRBV27 to TRBJ2-2; TRBD2 matches 13 bases. Germline V gene sequence: CDR1 MNHEY, CDR2 SMNVEV (reference sequence). CDR3 length: 19 residues. After removal of 6 bases from V and 3 bases from J, the junction contained 13 bases not matched to a gene.

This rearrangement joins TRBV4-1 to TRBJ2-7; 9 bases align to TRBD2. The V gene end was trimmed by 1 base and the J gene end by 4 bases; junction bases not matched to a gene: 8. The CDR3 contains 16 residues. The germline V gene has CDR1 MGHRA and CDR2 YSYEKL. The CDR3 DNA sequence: TGCGCCAGCAGCCAAGCTACGGCGGGGGGGCAGTACGAGCAGTACTTC. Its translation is CASSQATAGGQYEQYF.

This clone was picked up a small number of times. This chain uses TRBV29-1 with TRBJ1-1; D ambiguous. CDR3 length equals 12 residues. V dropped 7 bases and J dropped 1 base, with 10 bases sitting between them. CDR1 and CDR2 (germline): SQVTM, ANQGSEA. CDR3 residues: CSADSANTEAFF. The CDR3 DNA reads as TGCAGCGCCGACTCAGCGAACACTGAAGCTTTCTTT.

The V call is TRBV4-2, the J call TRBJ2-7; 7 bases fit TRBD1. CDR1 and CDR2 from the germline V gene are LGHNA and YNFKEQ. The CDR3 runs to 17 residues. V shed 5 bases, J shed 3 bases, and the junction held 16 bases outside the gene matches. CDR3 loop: CASSLGPTGKILYEQYF. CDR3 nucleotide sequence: TGTGCCAGCAGCTTAGGCCCGACAGGGAAAATACTCTACGAGCAGTACTTC.

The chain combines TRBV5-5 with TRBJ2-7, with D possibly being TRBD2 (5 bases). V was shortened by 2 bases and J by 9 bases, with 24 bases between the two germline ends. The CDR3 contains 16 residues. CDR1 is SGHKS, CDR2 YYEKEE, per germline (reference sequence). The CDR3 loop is CASSLVLGRGGHGQYF. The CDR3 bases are TGTGCCAGCAGCTTAGTATTAGGGCGCGGAGGTCACGGGCAGTACTTC.

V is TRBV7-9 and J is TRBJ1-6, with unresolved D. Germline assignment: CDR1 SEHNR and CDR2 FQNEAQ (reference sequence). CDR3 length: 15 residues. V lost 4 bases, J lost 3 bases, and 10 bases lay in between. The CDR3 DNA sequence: TGTGCCAGCAGCTCCCCCGCGGGCTATAATTCACCCCTCCACTTT. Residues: CASSSPAGYNSPLHF.

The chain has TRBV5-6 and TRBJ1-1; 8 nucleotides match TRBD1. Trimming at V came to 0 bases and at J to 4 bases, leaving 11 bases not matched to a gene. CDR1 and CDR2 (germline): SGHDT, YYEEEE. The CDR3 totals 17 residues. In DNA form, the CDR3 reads TGTGCCAGCAGCTTGGGTAGGACAGGGCTTTGGAGCACTGAAGCTTTCTTT. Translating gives CASSLGRTGLWSTEAFF.

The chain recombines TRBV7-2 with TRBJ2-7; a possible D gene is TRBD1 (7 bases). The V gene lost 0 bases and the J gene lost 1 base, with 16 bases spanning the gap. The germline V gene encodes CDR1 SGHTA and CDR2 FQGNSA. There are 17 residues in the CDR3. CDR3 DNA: TGTGCCAGCAGCTTAGCCGGGGCAGGGGGGAGATCCTACGAGCAGTACTTC. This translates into CASSLAGAGGRSYEQYF. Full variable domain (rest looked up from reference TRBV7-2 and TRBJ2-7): GAGVSQSPSNKVTEKGKDVELRCDPISGHTALYWYRQSLGQGLEFLIYFQGNSAPDKSGLPSDRFSAERTGGSVSTLTIQRTQQEDSAVYLCASSLAGAGGRSYEQYFGPGTRLTVT.

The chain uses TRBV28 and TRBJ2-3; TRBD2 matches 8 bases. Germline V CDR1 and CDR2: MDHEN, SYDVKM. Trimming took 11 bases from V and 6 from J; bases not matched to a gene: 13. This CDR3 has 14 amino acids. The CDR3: CACKPAGAEDTQYF. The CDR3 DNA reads TGTGCCTGCAAACCAGCGGGAGCTGAGGATACGCAGTATTTT.

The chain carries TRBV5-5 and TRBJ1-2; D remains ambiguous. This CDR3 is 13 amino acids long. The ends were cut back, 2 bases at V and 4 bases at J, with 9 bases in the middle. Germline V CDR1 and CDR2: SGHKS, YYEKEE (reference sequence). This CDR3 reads CASSFQEAYGYTF. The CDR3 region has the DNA TGTGCCAGCAGCTTTCAGGAGGCCTATGGCTACACCTTC.

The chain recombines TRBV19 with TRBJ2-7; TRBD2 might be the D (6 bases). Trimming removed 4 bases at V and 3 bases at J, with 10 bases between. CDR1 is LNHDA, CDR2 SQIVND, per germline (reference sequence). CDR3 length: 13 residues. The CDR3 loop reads CASSTTRHYEQYF. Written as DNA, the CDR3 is TGTGCCAGTAGTACGACTAGACACTACGAGCAGTACTTC.

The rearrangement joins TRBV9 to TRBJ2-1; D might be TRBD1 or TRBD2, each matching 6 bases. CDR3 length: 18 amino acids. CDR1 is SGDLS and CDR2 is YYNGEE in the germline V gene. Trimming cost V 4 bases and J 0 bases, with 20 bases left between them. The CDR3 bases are TGTGCCAGCAGCCCCCGGGGCAGGGGACTGCACTCCTACAATGAGCAGTTCTTC. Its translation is CASSPRGRGLHSYNEQFF.

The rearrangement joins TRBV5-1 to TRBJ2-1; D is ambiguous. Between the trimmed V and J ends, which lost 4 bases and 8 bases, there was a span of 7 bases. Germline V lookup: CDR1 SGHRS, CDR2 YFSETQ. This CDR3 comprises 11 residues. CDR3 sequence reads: CASSRADEQFF. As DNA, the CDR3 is TGCGCCAGCAGCCGGGCCGATGAGCAGTTCTTC.

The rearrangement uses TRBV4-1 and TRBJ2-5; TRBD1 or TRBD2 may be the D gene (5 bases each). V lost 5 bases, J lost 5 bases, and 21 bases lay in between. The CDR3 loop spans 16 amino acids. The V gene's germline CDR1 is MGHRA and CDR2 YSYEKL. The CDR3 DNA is TGCGCCAGCAGCTCACCGGGGCTAGTGGCCCGGGAGACCCAGTACTTC. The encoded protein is CASSSPGLVARETQYF.

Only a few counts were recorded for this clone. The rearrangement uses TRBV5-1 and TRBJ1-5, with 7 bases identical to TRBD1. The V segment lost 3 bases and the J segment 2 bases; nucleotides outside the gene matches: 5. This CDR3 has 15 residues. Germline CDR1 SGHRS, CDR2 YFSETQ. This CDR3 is CASSSSGGGNQPQHF. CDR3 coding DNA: TGCGCCAGCAGCTCTTCAGGGGGGGGCAATCAGCCCCAGCATTTT.

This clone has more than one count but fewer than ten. The DNA of the CDR3 is TGTGCCAGCAGCGCAAGACTAGCGGGGGGCTACGAGCAGTACTTC. It codes for CASSARLAGGYEQYF. The V and J genes are TRBV7-8 and TRBJ2-7, with 13 bases aligning to TRBD2. Germline CDR1 SGHVS, CDR2 FQNEAQ. V shed 5 bases, J shed 3 bases, and the junction held 4 bases outside the gene matches. This CDR3 region has 15 residues.

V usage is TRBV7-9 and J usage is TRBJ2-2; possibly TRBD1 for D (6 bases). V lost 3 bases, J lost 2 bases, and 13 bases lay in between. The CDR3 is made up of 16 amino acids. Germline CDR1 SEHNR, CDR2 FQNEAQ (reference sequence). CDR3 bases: TGTGCCAGCAGCTTGCGACAGGCTAAAAACACCGGGGAGCTGTTTTTT. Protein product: CASSLRQAKNTGELFF.

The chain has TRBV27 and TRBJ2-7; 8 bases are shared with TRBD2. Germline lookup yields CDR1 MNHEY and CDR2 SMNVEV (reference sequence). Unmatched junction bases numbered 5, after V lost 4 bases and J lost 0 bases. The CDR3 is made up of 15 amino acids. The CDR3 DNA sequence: TGTGCCAGCAGTTCGTTAGCGGGGATCTCCTACGAGCAGTACTTC. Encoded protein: CASSSLAGISYEQYF.

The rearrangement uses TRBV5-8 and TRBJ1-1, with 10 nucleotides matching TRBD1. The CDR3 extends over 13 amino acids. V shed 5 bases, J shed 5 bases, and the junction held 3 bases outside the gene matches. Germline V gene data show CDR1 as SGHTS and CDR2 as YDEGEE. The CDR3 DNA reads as TGTGCCAGCAGTTCGGACAGGGGGACTGAAGCTTTCTTT. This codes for CASSSDRGTEAFF.

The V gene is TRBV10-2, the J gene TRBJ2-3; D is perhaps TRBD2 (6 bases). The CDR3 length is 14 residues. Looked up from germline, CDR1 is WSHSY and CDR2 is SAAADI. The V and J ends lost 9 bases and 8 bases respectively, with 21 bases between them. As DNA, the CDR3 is TGCGCCAGTCGAGGCACGGCCTGGGGAGGTACGCAGTATTTT. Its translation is CASRGTAWGGTQYF.